A single sample gave rise to the 16 T cell receptor beta chains below, sequenced in a study of HIV-infected patients and healthy controls. No cell fractionation was done, so the repertoire covers all unsorted peripheral blood T cells. Alpha and beta constant-region primers primed reverse transcription of around 500 ng RNA. Separate chain-specific third strand synthesis with multiplexing indices produced the alpha and beta libraries. Via MiXCR, TCRdb re-called the 5' RACE reads, giving one row per CDR3 protein. Among some 10,000 distinct CDR3 sequences, roughly 8% were seen once, and the ten largest hold 5.5% to 7.5%. Sequencing was performed on blood. The receptor set was obtained from an adult in good health.

This clonotype was counted between two and nine times. The chain uses TRBV6-2 or TRBV6-3 and TRBJ2-7, with a possible D match to TRBD1 (5 bases). Germline V gene sequence: CDR1 MNHEY, CDR2 SVGEGT. This CDR3 has 12 amino acids. The V and J ends lost 6 bases and 3 bases respectively, with 9 bases between them. CDR3 region: CASRTDSYEQYF. The CDR3 region has the DNA TGTGCCAGCAGGACCGACAGCTACGAGCAGTACTTC.

Relative to its sample, this clonotype is medium-sized. J is TRBJ1-3 and V is TRBV28; D unclear. Looked up from germline, CDR1 is MDHEN and CDR2 is SYDVKM. V was clipped by 6 bases and J by 7 bases, with 19 bases between them. The CDR3 runs 15 residues. CDR3: CASSELSYAGNTIYF. The CDR3 DNA follows: TGTGCCAGCAGCGAACTCTCCTACGCGGGGAACACCATATATTTT.

Many counts were recorded for this clonotype. J is TRBJ2-2 and V is TRBV5-1; D is undetermined. The germline V and J ends were trimmed by 4 bases and 4 bases, with 17 bases remaining between them. The CDR3 covers 16 residues. Germline V CDR1 and CDR2: SGHRS, YFSETQ. The CDR3 coding sequence is TGCGCCAGCAGCCTAATTCAGGCTACCATCACCGGGGAGCTGTTTTTT. Protein sequence: CASSLIQATITGELFF.

This clonotype was recorded at least ten times. The chain couples TRBV6-5 to TRBJ2-5; D possibly corresponds to TRBD1 (6 bases). Germline V gene lookup returns CDR1 MNHEY and CDR2 SVGAGI. V was cut by 7 bases and J by 2 bases, with 17 bases left in between. This CDR3 is built from 15 residues. The CDR3 is CASTKQGGEQETQYF. CDR3 coding DNA: TGTGCCAGCACCAAACAGGGTGGAGAACAAGAGACCCAGTACTTC.

This clonotype ranks as medium-sized. The chain recombines TRBV6-1 with TRBJ1-1; 7 bases agree with TRBD1. The CDR3 loop spans 17 amino acids. The junction had 9 bases not matched to a gene; V was cut back by 2 bases and J by 0 bases. Germline V lookup: CDR1 MNHNS, CDR2 SASEGT. The CDR3 bases are TGTGCCAGCAGTGAATCCCGACAGGGACCCATGAACACTGAAGCTTTCTTT. Translating it yields CASSESRQGPMNTEAFF.

This clonotype ranks as medium-sized (0.01 to 0.1%). V and J are TRBV5-1 and TRBJ2-5; a weak D match, TRBD1 (6 bases). Germline CDR1 SGHRS, CDR2 YFSETQ. This CDR3 comprises 13 residues. V was shortened by 4 bases and J by 3 bases, with 10 bases between the two germline ends. The CDR3 loop reads CASSARDKETQYF. The CDR3 DNA reads TGCGCCAGCAGCGCCCGGGACAAAGAGACCCAGTACTTC.

This clonotype was counted ten times or more. J is TRBJ1-5 and V is TRBV12-3 or TRBV12-4; 8 nucleotides align to TRBD1. The length of the CDR3 is 14 residues. The J segment lost 7 bases and the V segment lost 7 bases, leaving 9 bases of the junction unmatched. CDR3 protein: CASNQQGEGQPQHF. The DNA of the CDR3 is TGTGCCAGCAATCAACAGGGGGAGGGACAGCCCCAGCATTTT.

Concerning this clonotype: One junction end disagrees with the germline gene, perhaps due to a read error. This sequence joins TRBV5-4 and TRBJ2-3; D may be TRBD2 (5 bases). Germline CDR1 is SGHNT and CDR2 is YYREEE (reference sequence). The CDR3 spans 14 residues. The CDR3 bases are TGTGCCAGCAGCTTGGCCTTGGGAGCTAGAACCCCGAATTTT. Protein: CASSLALGARTPNF.

This clonotype was seen at least ten times. This chain uses TRBV6-6 with TRBJ2-2; 9 positions agree with TRBD2. The germline gives CDR1 MNHNY, CDR2 SVGAGI (reference sequence). The CDR3 has 14 residues. The V gene end was trimmed by 3 bases and the J gene end by 5 bases; junction bases not matched to a gene: 1. The CDR3 here is CASSYSGRTGELFF. In nucleotides, the CDR3 is TGTGCCAGCAGTTATAGCGGGAGAACCGGGGAGCTGTTTTTT.

The table lists this clonotype with many counts. The rearrangement links TRBV6-5 to TRBJ2-5; D is unclear. Germline assignment: CDR1 MNHEY and CDR2 SVGAGI. CDR3 length equals 11 residues. With 2 bases removed from V and 4 bases from J, the gap between germline ends came to 2 bases. This CDR3 reads CASSYGETQYF. Written as DNA, the CDR3 is TGTGCCAGCAGTTACGGAGAGACCCAGTACTTC.

This clonotype occurred many times. This sequence joins TRBV12-3 or TRBV12-4 and TRBJ1-1; 7 nucleotides match TRBD1. This CDR3 has 12 amino acids. The V and J ends lost 6 bases and 5 bases, in that order; junction bases with no gene match: 3. CDR3 nucleotides: TGTGCCAGCAGCACAGGGGAAACTGAAGCTTTCTTT. Its translation: CASSTGETEAFF.

The chain combines TRBV12-3 or TRBV12-4 with TRBJ2-1, with 8 bases lining up with TRBD1. Trimming removed 8 bases from V and 9 bases from J; junction bases left unmatched: 9. The CDR3 is 13 residues long. The CDR3 here is CASGQGLDSEQFF. The CDR3 DNA is TGTGCCAGCGGACAGGGTCTGGATAGTGAGCAGTTCTTC.

This clonotype qualifies as medium-sized. The chain recombines TRBV11-2 with TRBJ2-1; TRBD2 aligns across 14 bases. This CDR3 is 17 amino acids long. Trimming cost V 5 bases and J 9 bases; bases outside gene matches: 12. The germline V gene encodes CDR1 SGHAT and CDR2 FQNNGV. The DNA of the CDR3 is TGTGCCAGCAGCGACAGACTAGCGGGAGGGCCGACTCGTGAGCAGTTCTTC. It encodes CASSDRLAGGPTREQFF.

This clonotype showed up many times. This rearrangement joins TRBV12-3 or TRBV12-4 to TRBJ2-3, with 8 positions matching TRBD2. The CDR3 is made up of 16 amino acids. With V trimmed by 6 bases and J by 4 bases, 12 bases remained unmatched. Written as DNA, the CDR3 is TGTGCCAGCAGGCCCTTGTCGGGGGGGCCGTCAGATACGCAGTATTTT. The encoded protein is CASRPLSGGPSDTQYF.

This clonotype is medium-sized (0.01 to 0.1%). The rearrangement uses TRBV12-3 or TRBV12-4 and TRBJ2-1; weak D call: TRBD2 (7 bases). Trimming removed 5 bases from V and 4 bases from J, with 18 bases in between. CDR3 length equals 16 residues. Written as DNA, the CDR3 is TGTGCCAGCAGTCCCAGGGTAGGGGGGGTATACAATGAGCAGTTCTTC. Amino acid sequence: CASSPRVGGVYNEQFF.

This clonotype was recorded at least ten times. This chain connects TRBV20-1 to TRBJ1-1; perhaps TRBD1 as D (5 bases). CDR1 is DFQATT, CDR2 SNEGSKA, per germline (reference sequence). The CDR3 loop spans 13 amino acids. Trimming removed 2 bases from V and 1 base from J, with 8 bases in between. CDR3: CSARYGGNTEAFF. The DNA for the CDR3 is TGCAGTGCTAGATACGGGGGGAACACTGAAGCTTTCTTT.